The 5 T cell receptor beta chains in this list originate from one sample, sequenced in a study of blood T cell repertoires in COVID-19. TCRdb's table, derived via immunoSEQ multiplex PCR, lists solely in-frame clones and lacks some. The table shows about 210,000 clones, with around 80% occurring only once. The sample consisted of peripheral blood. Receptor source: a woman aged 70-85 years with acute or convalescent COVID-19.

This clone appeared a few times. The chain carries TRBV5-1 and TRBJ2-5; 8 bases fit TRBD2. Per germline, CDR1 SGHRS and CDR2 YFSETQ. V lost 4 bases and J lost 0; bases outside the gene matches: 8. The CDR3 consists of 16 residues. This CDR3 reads CASSGPASGYQETQYF. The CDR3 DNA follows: TGCGCCAGCAGCGGGCCAGCTAGCGGGTACCAAGAGACCCAGTACTTC.

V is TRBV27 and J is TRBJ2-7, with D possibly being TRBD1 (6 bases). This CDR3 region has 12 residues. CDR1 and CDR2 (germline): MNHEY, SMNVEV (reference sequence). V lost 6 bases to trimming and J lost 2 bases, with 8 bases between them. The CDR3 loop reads CASRDSAYEQYF. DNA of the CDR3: TGTGCCAGCAGGGACAGCGCCTACGAGCAGTACTTC.

The CDR3 loop is CASSLGRMNTEAFF. DNA of the CDR3: TGTGCCAGCAGTCTTGGGAGGATGAACACTGAAGCTTTCTTT. This chain links TRBV11-3 with TRBJ1-1; D uncertain. V was cut by 6 bases and J by 0 bases, with 11 bases left in between. This CDR3 has 14 amino acids. Per the germline V gene, CDR1 is SGHNT and CDR2 is YENEEA. Together with reference TRBV11-3 and TRBJ1-1, the CDR3 gives the full variable domain: EAGVVQSPRYKIIEKKQPVAFWCNPISGHNTLYWYLQNLGQGPELLIRYENEEAVDDSQLPKDRFSAERLKGVDSTLKIQPAELGDSAVYLCASSLGRMNTEAFFGQGTRLTVV.

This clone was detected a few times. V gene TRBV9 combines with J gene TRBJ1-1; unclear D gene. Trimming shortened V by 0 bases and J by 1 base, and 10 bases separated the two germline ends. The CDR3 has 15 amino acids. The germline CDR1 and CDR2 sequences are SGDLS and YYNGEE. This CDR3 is CASSVGSTENTEAFF. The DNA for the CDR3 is TGTGCCAGCAGCGTAGGAAGCACAGAGAACACTGAAGCTTTCTTT.

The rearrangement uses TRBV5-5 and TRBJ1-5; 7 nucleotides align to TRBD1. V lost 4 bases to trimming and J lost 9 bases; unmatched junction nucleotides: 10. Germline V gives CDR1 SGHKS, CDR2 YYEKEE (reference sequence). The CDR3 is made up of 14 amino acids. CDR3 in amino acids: CASSPLQGRWPQHF. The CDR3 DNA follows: TGTGCCAGCAGCCCTCTACAGGGGAGGTGGCCCCAGCATTTT.